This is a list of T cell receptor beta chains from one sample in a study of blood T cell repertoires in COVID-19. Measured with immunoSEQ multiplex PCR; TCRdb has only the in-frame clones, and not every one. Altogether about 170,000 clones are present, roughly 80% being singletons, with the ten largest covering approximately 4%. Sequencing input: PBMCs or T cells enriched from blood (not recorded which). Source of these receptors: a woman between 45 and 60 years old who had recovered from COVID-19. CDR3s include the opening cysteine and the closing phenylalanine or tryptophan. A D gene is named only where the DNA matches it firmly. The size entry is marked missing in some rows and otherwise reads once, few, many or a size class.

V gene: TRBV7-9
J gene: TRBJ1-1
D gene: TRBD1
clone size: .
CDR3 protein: CASIQSGTENTEAFF
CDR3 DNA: TGTGCCAGCATCCAATCCGGGACAGAGAACACTGAAGCTTTCTTT

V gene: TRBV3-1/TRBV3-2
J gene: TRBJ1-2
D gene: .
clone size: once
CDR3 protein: CASSQRREGYTF
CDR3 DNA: TGTGCCAGCAGCCAGCGGAGGGAGGGCTACACCTTC

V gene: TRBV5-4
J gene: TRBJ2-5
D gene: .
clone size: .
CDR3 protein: CASSFRGVETQYF
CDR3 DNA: TGTGCCAGCAGCTTCAGGGGCGTCGAGACCCAGTACTTC

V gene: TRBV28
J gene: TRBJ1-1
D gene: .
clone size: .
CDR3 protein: CASCDRWDEAFF
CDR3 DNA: TGTGCCAGCTGCGACAGGTGGGATGAAGCTTTCTTT

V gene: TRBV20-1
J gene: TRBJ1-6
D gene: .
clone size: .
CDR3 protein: CSASAGTPLHF
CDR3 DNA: TGCAGTGCTAGTGCCGGGACTCCCCTCCACTTT

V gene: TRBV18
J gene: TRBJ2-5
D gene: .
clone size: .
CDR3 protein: CASSLSNGKETQYF
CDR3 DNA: TGTGCCAGCTCCCTCAGTAACGGGAAAGAGACCCAGTACTTC

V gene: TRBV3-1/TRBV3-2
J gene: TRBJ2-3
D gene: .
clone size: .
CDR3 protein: CASSHSASTDTQYF
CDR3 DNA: TGTGCCAGCAGCCATAGCGCTAGCACAGATACGCAGTATTTT

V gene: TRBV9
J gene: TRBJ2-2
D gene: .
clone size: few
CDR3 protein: CASSVELDNTGELFF
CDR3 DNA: TGTGCCAGCAGCGTAGAACTTGATAACACCGGGGAGCTGTTTTTT

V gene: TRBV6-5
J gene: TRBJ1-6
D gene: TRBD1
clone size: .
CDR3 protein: CASSYSTGGSPLHF
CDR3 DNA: TGTGCCAGCAGTTACAGTACAGGGGGATCACCCCTCCACTTT

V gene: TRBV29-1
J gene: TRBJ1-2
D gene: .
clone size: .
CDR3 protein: CSARQADSNYGYTF
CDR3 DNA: TGCAGCGCGAGACAGGCCGATTCCAACTATGGCTACACCTTC

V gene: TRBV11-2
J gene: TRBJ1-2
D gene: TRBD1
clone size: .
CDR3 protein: CASSRTGQETYGYTF
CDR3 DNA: TGTGCCAGCAGTCGGACTGGACAGGAAACTTATGGCTACACCTTC

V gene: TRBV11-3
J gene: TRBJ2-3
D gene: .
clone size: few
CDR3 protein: CASSGSGVTDTQYF
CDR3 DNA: TGTGCCAGCAGCGGGTCAGGGGTCACAGATACGCAGTATTTT

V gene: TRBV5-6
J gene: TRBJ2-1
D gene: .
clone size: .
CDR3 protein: CASSERNRYSYNEQFF
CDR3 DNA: TGTGCCAGCAGCGAGAGGAACCGGTACTCCTACAATGAGCAGTTCTTC

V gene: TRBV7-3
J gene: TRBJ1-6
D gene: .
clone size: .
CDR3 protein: CASSLTEQRGSPLHF
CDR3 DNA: TGTGCCAGCAGCTTAACGGAACAAAGGGGTTCACCCCTCCACTTT

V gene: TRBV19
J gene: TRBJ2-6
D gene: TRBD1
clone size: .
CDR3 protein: CASSIGTGYSGANVLTF
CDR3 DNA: TGTGCCAGTAGTATTGGGACAGGGTACTCTGGGGCCAACGTCCTGACTTTC

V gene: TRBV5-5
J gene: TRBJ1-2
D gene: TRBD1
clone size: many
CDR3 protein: CASSPQTGGANYGYTF
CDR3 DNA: TGTGCCAGCAGCCCGCAGACAGGGGGCGCGAACTATGGCTACACCTTC

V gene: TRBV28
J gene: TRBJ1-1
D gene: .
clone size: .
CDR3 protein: CASSRSAGTNTEAFF
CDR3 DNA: TGTGCCAGCAGTCGGTCGGCAGGGACAAACACTGAAGCTTTCTTT

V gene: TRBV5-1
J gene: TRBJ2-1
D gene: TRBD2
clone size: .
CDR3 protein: CASSLATSGSGAREQFF
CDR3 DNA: TGCGCCAGCAGCTTGGCGACTAGCGGGAGTGGGGCCCGGGAGCAGTTCTTC

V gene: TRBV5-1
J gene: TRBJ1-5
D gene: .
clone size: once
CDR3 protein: CASSLGLPNQPQHF
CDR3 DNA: TGCGCCAGCAGCCTGGGACTGCCCAATCAGCCCCAGCATTTT

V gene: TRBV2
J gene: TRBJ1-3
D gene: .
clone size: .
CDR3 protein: CASSEAGRAGNTIYF
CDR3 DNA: TGTGCCAGCAGTGAAGCAGGGCGGGCTGGAAACACCATATATTTT

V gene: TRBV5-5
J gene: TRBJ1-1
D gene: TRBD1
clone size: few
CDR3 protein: CASSLAGGPAEAFF
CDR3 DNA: TGTGCCAGCAGCTTGGCAGGGGGACCAGCTGAAGCTTTCTTT

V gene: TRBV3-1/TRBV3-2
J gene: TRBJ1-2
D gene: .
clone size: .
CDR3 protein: CASSTRQTNYGYTF
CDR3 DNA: TGTGCCAGCAGCACCCGACAGACGAACTATGGCTACACCTTC

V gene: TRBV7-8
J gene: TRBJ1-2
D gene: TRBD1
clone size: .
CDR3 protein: CASSLRDRAGYGYTF
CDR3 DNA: TGTGCCAGCAGCTTGAGGGACAGGGCGGGCTATGGCTACACCTTC

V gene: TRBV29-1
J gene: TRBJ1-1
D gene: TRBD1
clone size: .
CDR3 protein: CSGRQGNAEAFF
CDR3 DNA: TGCAGCGGCAGACAGGGTAACGCTGAAGCTTTCTTT

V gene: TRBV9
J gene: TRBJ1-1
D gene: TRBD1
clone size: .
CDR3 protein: CASSVEGAGVTEAFF
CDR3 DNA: TGTGCCAGCAGCGTAGAGGGGGCGGGTGTCACTGAAGCTTTCTTT

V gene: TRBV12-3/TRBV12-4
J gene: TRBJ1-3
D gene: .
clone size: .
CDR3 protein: CASIPRGNTIYF
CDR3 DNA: TGTGCCAGCATCCCACGGGGAAACACCATATATTTT

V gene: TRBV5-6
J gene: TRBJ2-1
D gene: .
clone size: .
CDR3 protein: CASRPAVGEQFF
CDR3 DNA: TGTGCCAGCAGGCCCGCCGTCGGTGAGCAGTTCTTC

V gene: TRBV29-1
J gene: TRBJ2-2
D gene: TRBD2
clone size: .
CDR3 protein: CSVHSGRDGGELFF
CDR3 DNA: TGCAGCGTTCATAGCGGGAGGGACGGCGGGGAGCTGTTTTTT

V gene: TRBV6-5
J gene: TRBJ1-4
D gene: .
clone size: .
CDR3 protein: CASSFHGLTGEKLFF
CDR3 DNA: TGTGCCAGCAGTTTCCACGGTTTGACAGGTGAAAAACTGTTTTTT

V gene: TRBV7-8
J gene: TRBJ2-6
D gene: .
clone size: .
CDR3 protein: CASSEQRYVLTF
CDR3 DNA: TGTGCCAGCAGCGAACAACGCTACGTCCTGACTTTC

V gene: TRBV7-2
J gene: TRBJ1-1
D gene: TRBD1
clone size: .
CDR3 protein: CASSYAGTRQGVGGTEAFF
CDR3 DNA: TGTGCCAGCAGCTACGCGGGGACCAGACAGGGGGTCGGAGGGACTGAAGCTTTCTTT

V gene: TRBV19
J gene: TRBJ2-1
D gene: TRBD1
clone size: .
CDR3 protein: CASSHRGRVEQFF
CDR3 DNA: TGTGCCAGTAGTCACAGGGGGCGGGTTGAGCAGTTCTTC

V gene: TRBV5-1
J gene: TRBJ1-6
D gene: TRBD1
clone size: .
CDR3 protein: CASSLDTGTDNSPLHF
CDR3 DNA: TGCGCCAGCAGCTTGGATACCGGGACAGATAATTCACCCCTCCACTTT